The rows below give T cell receptor beta chains drawn from one sample of a study of blood T cell repertoires in COVID-19. Assay used: immunoSEQ multiplex PCR; TCRdb lists only in-frame clones, some missing. This table has around 100,000 clones, 86% appearing once. The sample taken for sequencing was peripheral blood. Source of these receptors: a man older than 75 with acute or convalescent COVID-19. The CDR3 runs from the conserved cysteine through the conserved F or W. Some rows mark clone size as missing; the rest say once, few, many or name a class of expanded clone.

j_gene,abundance,v_gene,CDR3aa
TRBJ2-3,-,TRBV7-2,CASSLTILAGGSSTDTQYF
TRBJ1-2,-,TRBV28,CASVGQPSGYTF
TRBJ2-1,-,TRBV5-1,CASSSNPSGRSYNEQFF
TRBJ1-2,few,TRBV6-2/TRBV6-3,CASSLQQGLGYGYTF
TRBJ1-2,few,TRBV5-4,CASSLASGAPGYTF
TRBJ2-1,-,TRBV11-3,CASSLGLAPHEQFF
TRBJ2-2,-,TRBV28,CASSPPRFTGELFF
TRBJ2-7,-,TRBV4-3,CASSQEFRVTYEQYF
TRBJ1-2,-,TRBV2,CASSPSGTAGYGYTF
TRBJ2-7,-,TRBV6-2/TRBV6-3,CASSSAAEEQYF
TRBJ2-3,-,TRBV7-3,CASSPVAGGTDTQYF
TRBJ2-1,-,TRBV9,CASSVGGTGSSEQFF
TRBJ2-5,-,TRBV30,CAWSETSGRETQYF
TRBJ2-3,-,TRBV5-6,CASSLAAGSTDTQYF
TRBJ2-2,-,TRBV3-1/TRBV3-2,CASSQMSGLNTGELFF
TRBJ2-7,-,TRBV25-1,CASRSQSQVGYEQYF
TRBJ2-7,once,TRBV5-1,CASSLAPGLAGNEQYF
TRBJ1-3,-,TRBV5-1,CASSPAGGAGNTIYF
TRBJ2-6,-,TRBV7-6,CASSLTQSGANVLTF
TRBJ2-1,-,TRBV5-1,CASSLAGRGVTNNEQFF
TRBJ1-5,-,TRBV19,CASRASTVQPQHF
TRBJ1-4,-,TRBV27,CASSFSRVNEKLFF
TRBJ2-7,few,TRBV6-5,CASSYGLAGIYEQYF
TRBJ2-7,-,TRBV7-2,CASSPGGGGRSHEQYF
TRBJ1-2,-,TRBV6-6,CASSSPDRSNYGYTF
TRBJ1-3,many,TRBV4-3,CASSQGAPRDITGNTIYF
TRBJ1-5,once,TRBV6-2/TRBV6-3,CASSQTGGRNQPQHF
TRBJ1-1,-,TRBV2,CASSGQGVTEAFF
TRBJ1-6,-,TRBV30,CAWTRTFSNSPLHF
TRBJ1-1,-,TRBV20-1,CSAREGGGAFF
TRBJ2-1,-,TRBV11-3,CASSLVSGGYNEQFF
TRBJ2-7,-,TRBV6-5,CASRPPGQGHEQYF
TRBJ2-7,-,TRBV4-2,CASSQDIGTTYEQYF
TRBJ2-7,-,TRBV5-6,CASSLGLADYYEQYF